Each of the 24 T cell receptor beta chains below was sequenced from the same sample in a study of cytomegalovirus exposure and HLA in healthy donors. The method was immunoSEQ multiplex PCR; TCRdb's version includes in-frame clones alone and lacks a portion of them. In the table there are about 150,000 clones, 75% to 90% of which are singletons. The specimen was PBMCs. The receptor source for this set is a man younger than 35 in good health and CMV-seropositive.

This chain uses TRBV18 with TRBJ2-7, with TRBD1 identical over 8 bases. CDR1 and CDR2 (germline): KGHSH, LQKENI. The CDR3 is 15 amino acids. V lost 4 bases and J lost 4; bases outside the gene matches: 9. As DNA, the CDR3 is TGTGCCAGCTCACTTAGGACAGGGACGGGATACGAGCAGTACTTC. This encodes CASSLRTGTGYEQYF.

This sequence joins TRBV10-3 and TRBJ2-1, with 7 positions matching TRBD2. The CDR3 covers 16 residues. The germline V gene encodes CDR1 ENHRY and CDR2 SYGVKD. The ends lost 6 bases at V and 10 bases at J; junction bases unmatched: 18. CDR3 bases: TGTGCCATCAGGGAGGGGCAGGGCTGGCGGGAGAAGGAGCAGTTCTTC. Translated, it gives CAIREGQGWREKEQFF.

The chain couples TRBV6-5 to TRBJ2-5; possible D gene TRBD2, 5 bases. Trimming removed 6 bases at V and 0 bases at J, with 11 bases between. This CDR3 has 14 residues. CDR1 MNHEY and CDR2 SVGAGI come from the germline V gene. This chain's CDR3 is CASSLGGDQETQYF. For the CDR3, the DNA is TGTGCCAGCAGCCTCGGAGGCGACCAAGAGACCCAGTACTTC.

This chain uses TRBV7-2 with TRBJ2-7; 14 nucleotides line up with TRBD2. The V and J ends lost 5 bases and 7 bases, in that order; junction bases with no gene match: 7. The CDR3 runs to 15 residues. Looked up from germline, CDR1 is SGHTA and CDR2 is FQGNSA. The CDR3 bases are TGTGCCAGCAGCCAAGGCCGGACTAGCGGGAGGGAGCAGTACTTC. It encodes CASSQGRTSGREQYF.

In its sample, this clone was seen once. The chain joins TRBV6-4 to TRBJ2-2, with D unresolved. The CDR3 covers 13 residues. V lost 2 bases and J 4 bases, leaving 5 bases between the germline ends. The germline gives CDR1 MRHNA, CDR2 SNTAGT. The CDR3 nucleotides read TGTGCCAGCAGTGACCTTAGCACCGGGGAGCTGTTTTTT. Encoded protein: CASSDLSTGELFF.

Only a few counts were recorded for this clone. V is TRBV2 and J is TRBJ1-2, with TRBD1 identical over 10 bases. The trim removed 10 bases at V and 4 bases at J, leaving 12 bases unmatched. This CDR3 region has 15 residues. Germline V gene data show CDR1 as SNHLY and CDR2 as FYNNEI. This chain's CDR3 is CAIQPTGGFGYGYTF. In nucleotides, the CDR3 is TGTGCCATTCAACCGACAGGGGGCTTTGGCTATGGCTACACCTTC.

In DNA, the CDR3 is TGTGCCAGCAGCCTCACGGGTCAGAACACTGAAGCTTTCTTT. This translates into CASSLTGQNTEAFF. V usage is TRBV13 and J usage is TRBJ1-1; D uncertain. The CDR3 sequence is 14 residues long. Germline CDR1 reads PRHDT; CDR2 reads FYEKMQ (reference sequence). V was shortened by 5 bases and J by 1 base, with 11 bases between the two germline ends.

This clone was found a few times. V gene TRBV29-1 combines with J gene TRBJ2-7, with D tentatively TRBD1 (5 bases). The CDR3 runs 12 residues. Trimming left V 3 bases short and J 0 bases short, with 6 bases between. Germline CDR1 SQVTM, CDR2 ANQGSEA. DNA of the CDR3: TGCAGCGTTGATGGGGCCTCCTACGAGCAGTACTTC. Translating gives CSVDGASYEQYF.

V usage is TRBV9 and J usage is TRBJ2-7; a possible D gene is TRBD1 (6 bases). V was cut by 3 bases and J by 5 bases, with 15 bases left in between. This CDR3 is built from 14 residues. Germline V gene lookup returns CDR1 SGDLS and CDR2 YYNGEE. The CDR3 DNA is TGTGCCAGCAGCGCGGACAGAGGGATCCACGAGCAGTACTTC. It encodes CASSADRGIHEQYF.

The chain couples TRBV13 to TRBJ2-1, with TRBD1 matching 7 bases. Germline V gene lookup returns CDR1 PRHDT and CDR2 FYEKMQ (reference sequence). The trim removed 4 bases at V and 6 bases at J, leaving 12 bases unmatched. The CDR3 is 16 residues long. The CDR3 spells CASSSTDRVSPNEQFF. DNA for the CDR3: TGTGCCAGCAGCTCCACAGACAGGGTATCCCCCAATGAGCAGTTCTTC.

J is TRBJ2-4 and V is TRBV27; 10 bases fit TRBD2. The V and J ends lost 5 bases and 3 bases, in that order; junction bases with no gene match: 10. The CDR3 extends over 17 amino acids. Germline lookup yields CDR1 MNHEY and CDR2 SMNVEV (reference sequence). The CDR3 is CASSLAPSSGSKNIQYF. In DNA, the CDR3 is TGTGCCAGCAGTCTCGCCCCCTCTAGCGGGAGCAAAAACATTCAGTACTTC.

The genes are TRBV19 and TRBJ2-3, with a tentative D call TRBD2 (6 bases). CDR3 length: 15 residues. Per germline, CDR1 LNHDA and CDR2 SQIVND (reference sequence). Trimming left V 10 bases short and J 7 bases short, with 24 bases between. The CDR3 DNA sequence: TGTGCCACTACCCGGCCGAGCGGGCCCTCATATACGCAGTATTTT. Its translation: CATTRPSGPSYTQYF.

The V gene is TRBV30, the J gene TRBJ2-1; 7 nucleotides match TRBD2. J was trimmed by 1 base and V by 2 bases; bases with no gene match: 11. Germline V lookup: CDR1 GTSNPN, CDR2 SVGIG (reference sequence). The CDR3 has 17 amino acids. This CDR3 is CAWSYLGGPLSYNEQFF. In DNA form, the CDR3 reads TGTGCCTGGAGTTATTTGGGAGGGCCTCTTTCCTACAATGAGCAGTTCTTC.

The rearrangement links TRBV18 to TRBJ1-4, with a tentative D call TRBD1 (5 bases). The germline V and J ends were trimmed by 5 bases and 8 bases, with 18 bases remaining between them. The CDR3 sequence is 15 residues long. The V gene's germline CDR1 is KGHSH and CDR2 LQKENI. The CDR3 region is CASSSQALQGEKLFF. The DNA of the CDR3 is TGTGCCAGCTCATCCCAGGCTTTGCAGGGAGAAAAACTGTTTTTT.

V is TRBV19 and J is TRBJ1-2, with TRBD1 identical over 10 bases. Trimming cost V 6 bases and J 5 bases; bases outside gene matches: 12. Germline lookup yields CDR1 LNHDA and CDR2 SQIVND (reference sequence). There are 16 residues in the CDR3. In DNA, the CDR3 is TGTGCCAGTAGGAACTCCGGGACAGGGGTATGGTATGGCTACACCTTC. It yields the protein CASRNSGTGVWYGYTF.

The chain carries TRBV18 and TRBJ2-1; TRBD2 matches at 8 bases. This CDR3 is 16 amino acids long. Germline CDR1 and CDR2: KGHSH and LQKENI. The V gene end was trimmed by 0 bases and the J gene end by 5 bases; junction bases not matched to a gene: 6. The DNA of the CDR3 is TGTGCCAGCTCACCACCGGGGGTAGCGGGAAACAATGAGCAGTTCTTC. Translation: CASSPPGVAGNNEQFF.

The chain recombines TRBV2 with TRBJ2-7; 9 bases agree with TRBD1. This CDR3 has 13 amino acids. With 10 bases clipped from V and 6 bases from J, the junction kept 10 bases outside the gene matches. Germline V CDR1 and CDR2: SNHLY, FYNNEI. CDR3 in DNA: TGTGCCATACAACGGGACAGGGTGGTCGAGCAGTACTTC. It yields the protein CAIQRDRVVEQYF.

This chain connects TRBV9 to TRBJ2-7; D possibly corresponds to TRBD1 (6 bases). V shed 3 bases and J shed 2 bases, with 9 bases lying between them. The CDR3 covers 13 residues. Germline CDR1 and CDR2: SGDLS and YYNGEE. CDR3 region: CASSATGTYEQYF. The CDR3 nucleotides read TGTGCCAGCAGCGCGACAGGTACCTACGAGCAGTACTTC.

This clone was detected once. The chain employs TRBV5-1 and TRBJ2-7, with D perhaps matching TRBD1 (5 bases). The V gene lost 2 bases and the J gene lost 1 base, with 13 bases spanning the gap. This CDR3 has 15 residues. Germline assignment: CDR1 SGHRS and CDR2 YFSETQ. The CDR3 DNA reads as TGCGCCAGCAGCTTCTTAGGGGATAATTCCTACGAGCAGTACTTC. This encodes CASSFLGDNSYEQYF.

The rearrangement links TRBV10-3 to TRBJ2-7; TRBD1 matches 11 bases. V was clipped by 3 bases and J by 2 bases; unmatched bases: 6. Looked up from germline, CDR1 is ENHRY and CDR2 is SYGVKD. The CDR3 is made up of 16 amino acids. CDR3 protein: CAISDTGTGGTYEQYF. As DNA, the CDR3 is TGTGCCATCAGTGACACCGGGACAGGGGGAACCTACGAGCAGTACTTC.

The chain has TRBV9 and TRBJ2-5; 8 bases are shared with TRBD1. This CDR3 is 15 amino acids long. In germline, CDR1 is SGDLS, CDR2 YYNGEE. Losses at the gene ends were 4 bases for V and 1 base for J; bases not matched to a gene: 6. The CDR3 loop reads CASSIQGAFQETQYF. For the CDR3, the DNA is TGTGCCAGCAGCATTCAGGGGGCATTCCAAGAGACCCAGTACTTC.

The J gene is TRBJ1-4, the V gene TRBV7-9, with unresolved D. This CDR3 has 10 residues. Germline V gene lookup returns CDR1 SEHNR and CDR2 FQNEAQ (reference sequence). With 6 bases removed from V and 15 bases from J, the gap between germline ends came to 11 bases. In DNA form, the CDR3 reads TGTGCCAGCAGTTCCGGTCCCTTGTTTTTT. This gives the protein CASSSGPLFF.

This clone has only a few counts. The chain has TRBV7-2 and TRBJ1-4, with D hard to call. This CDR3 is 16 amino acids long. Germline V gene sequence: CDR1 SGHTA, CDR2 FQGNSA. Trimming stripped 5 bases from V and 2 bases from J, with 15 bases between. Written as DNA, the CDR3 is TGTGCCAGCAGCGTCTCTGGCGGGATTACTAATGAAAAACTGTTTTTT. It is translated as CASSVSGGITNEKLFF.

This clone was counted between two and nine times. The chain joins TRBV6-1 to TRBJ1-2, with no clear D. V lost 3 bases and J lost 8, with 7 bases in between. Germline CDR1 is MNHNS and CDR2 is SASEGT. This CDR3 has 11 amino acids. The CDR3 reads CASSEAAGYTF. As DNA, the CDR3 is TGTGCCAGCAGTGAGGCCGCCGGCTACACCTTC.